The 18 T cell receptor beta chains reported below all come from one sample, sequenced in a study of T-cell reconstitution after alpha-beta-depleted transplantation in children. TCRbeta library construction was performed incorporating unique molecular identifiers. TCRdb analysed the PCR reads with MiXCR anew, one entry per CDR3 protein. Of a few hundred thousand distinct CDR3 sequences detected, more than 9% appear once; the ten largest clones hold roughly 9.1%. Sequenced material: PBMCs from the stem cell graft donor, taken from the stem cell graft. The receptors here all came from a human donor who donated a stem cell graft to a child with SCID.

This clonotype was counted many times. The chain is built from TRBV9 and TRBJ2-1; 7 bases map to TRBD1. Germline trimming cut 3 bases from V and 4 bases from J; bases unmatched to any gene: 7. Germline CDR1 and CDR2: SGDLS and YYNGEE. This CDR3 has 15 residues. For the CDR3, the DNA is TGTGCCAGCAGCGCAGACAGGGTGGGTTACAATGAGCAGTTCTTC. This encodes CASSADRVGYNEQFF.

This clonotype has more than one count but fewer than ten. The CDR3 region has the DNA TGCAGCGTGGAGGGGCGACAGGTACCTTACAATGAGCAGTTCTTC. It specifies CSVEGRQVPYNEQFF. The chain joins TRBV29-1 to TRBJ2-1; tentatively, D is TRBD1 or TRBD2 (6 bases each). The CDR3 covers 15 residues. V was cut by 6 bases and J by 4 bases, with 19 bases left in between. Germline V gene sequence: CDR1 SQVTM, CDR2 ANQGSEA.

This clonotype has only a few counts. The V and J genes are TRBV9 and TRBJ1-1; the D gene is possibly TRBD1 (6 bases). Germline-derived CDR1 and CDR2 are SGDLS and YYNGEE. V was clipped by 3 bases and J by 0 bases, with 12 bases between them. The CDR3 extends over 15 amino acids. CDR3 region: CASSGRGGMNTEAFF. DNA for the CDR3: TGTGCCAGCAGCGGCAGGGGAGGGATGAACACTGAAGCTTTCTTT.

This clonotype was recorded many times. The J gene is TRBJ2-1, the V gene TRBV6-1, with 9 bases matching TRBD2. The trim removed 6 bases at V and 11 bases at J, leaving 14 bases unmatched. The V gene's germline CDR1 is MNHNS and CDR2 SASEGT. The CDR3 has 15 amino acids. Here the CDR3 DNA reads TGTGCCAGCAGACCCACCCTACTCCTAGCGGGGAAGCAGTTCTTC. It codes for CASRPTLLLAGKQFF.

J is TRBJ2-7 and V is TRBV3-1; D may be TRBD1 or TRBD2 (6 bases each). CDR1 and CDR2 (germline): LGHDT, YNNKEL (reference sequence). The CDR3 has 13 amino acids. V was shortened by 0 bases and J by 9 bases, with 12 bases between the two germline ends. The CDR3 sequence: CASSQERRGAQYF. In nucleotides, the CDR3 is TGTGCCAGCAGCCAAGAAAGGAGGGGGGCGCAGTACTTC.

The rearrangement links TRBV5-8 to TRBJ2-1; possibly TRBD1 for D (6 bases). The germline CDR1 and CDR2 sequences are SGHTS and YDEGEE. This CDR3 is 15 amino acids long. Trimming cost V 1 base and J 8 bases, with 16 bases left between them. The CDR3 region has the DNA TGTGCCAGCAGCTTGTCCGGACTCAGGGGCGATGAGCAGTTCTTC. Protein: CASSLSGLRGDEQFF.

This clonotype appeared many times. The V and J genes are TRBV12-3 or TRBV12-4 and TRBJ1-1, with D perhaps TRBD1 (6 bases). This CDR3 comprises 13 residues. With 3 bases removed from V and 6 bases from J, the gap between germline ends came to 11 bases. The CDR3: CASSFKGGSEAFF. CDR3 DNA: TGTGCCAGCAGTTTCAAGGGGGGCTCTGAAGCTTTCTTT.

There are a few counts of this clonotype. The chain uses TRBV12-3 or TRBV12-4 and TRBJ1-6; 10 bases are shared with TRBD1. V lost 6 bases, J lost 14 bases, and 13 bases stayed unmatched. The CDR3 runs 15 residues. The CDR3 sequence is CASRADRGPGMSLHF. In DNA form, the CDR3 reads TGTGCCAGCAGAGCTGACAGGGGGCCGGGGATGTCCCTCCACTTT.

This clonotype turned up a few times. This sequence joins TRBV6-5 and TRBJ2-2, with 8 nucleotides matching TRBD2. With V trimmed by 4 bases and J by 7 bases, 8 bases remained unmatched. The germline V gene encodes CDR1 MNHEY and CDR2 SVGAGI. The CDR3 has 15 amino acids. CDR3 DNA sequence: TGTGCCAGCAGTTCGAGGAGCGGGGGTTTCGGGGAGCTGTTTTTT. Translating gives CASSSRSGGFGELFF.

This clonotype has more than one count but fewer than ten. CDR3 coding DNA: TGCGCCAGCAGCTTGACAACAACTAATGAAAAACTGTTTTTT. Translated: CASSLTTTNEKLFF. This sequence joins TRBV10-2 and TRBJ1-4; D not certain. The CDR3 has 14 residues. Germline assignment: CDR1 WSHSY and CDR2 SAAADI. The V and J ends lost 6 bases and 0 bases respectively, with 8 bases between them.

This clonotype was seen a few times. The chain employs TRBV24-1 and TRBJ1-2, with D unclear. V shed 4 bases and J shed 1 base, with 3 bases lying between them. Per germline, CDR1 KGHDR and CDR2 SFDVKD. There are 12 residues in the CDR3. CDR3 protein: CATSDFNYGYTF. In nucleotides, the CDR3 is TGTGCCACCAGTGACTTTAACTATGGCTACACCTTC.

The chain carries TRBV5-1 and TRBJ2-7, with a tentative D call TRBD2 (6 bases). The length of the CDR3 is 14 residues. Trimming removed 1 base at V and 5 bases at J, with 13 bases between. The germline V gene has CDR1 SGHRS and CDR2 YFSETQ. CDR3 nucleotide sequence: TGCGCCAGCAGCTTGATGGGGGGTTTGAACGAGCAGTACTTC. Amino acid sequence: CASSLMGGLNEQYF.

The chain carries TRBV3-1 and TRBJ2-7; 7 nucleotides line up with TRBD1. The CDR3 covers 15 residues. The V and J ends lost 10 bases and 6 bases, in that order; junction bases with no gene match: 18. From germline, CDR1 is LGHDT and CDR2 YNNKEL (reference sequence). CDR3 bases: TGTGCCACCACCTCTCGACAGGGCACCTTCTTCGAGCAGTACTTC. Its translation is CATTSRQGTFFEQYF.

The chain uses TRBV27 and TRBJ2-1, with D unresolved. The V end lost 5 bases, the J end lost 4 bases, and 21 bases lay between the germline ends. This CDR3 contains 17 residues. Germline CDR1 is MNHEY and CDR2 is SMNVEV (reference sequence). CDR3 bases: TGTGCCAGCAGTCCCCCACCCTTTGAGTTGGGGTACAATGAGCAGTTCTTC. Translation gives CASSPPPFELGYNEQFF.

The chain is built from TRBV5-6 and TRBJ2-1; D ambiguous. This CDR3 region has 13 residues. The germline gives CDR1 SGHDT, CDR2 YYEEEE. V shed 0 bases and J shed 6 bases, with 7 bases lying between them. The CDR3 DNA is TGTGCCAGCAGCTTGGCGGCAGTCAATGAGCAGTTCTTC. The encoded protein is CASSLAAVNEQFF.

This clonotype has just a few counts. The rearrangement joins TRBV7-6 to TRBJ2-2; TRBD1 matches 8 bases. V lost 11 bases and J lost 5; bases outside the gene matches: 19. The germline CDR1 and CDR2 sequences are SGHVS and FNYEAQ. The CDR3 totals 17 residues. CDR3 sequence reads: CAGTVDPVRQGTGELFF. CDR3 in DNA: TGTGCCGGGACTGTGGACCCGGTGAGACAGGGGACCGGGGAGCTGTTTTTT.

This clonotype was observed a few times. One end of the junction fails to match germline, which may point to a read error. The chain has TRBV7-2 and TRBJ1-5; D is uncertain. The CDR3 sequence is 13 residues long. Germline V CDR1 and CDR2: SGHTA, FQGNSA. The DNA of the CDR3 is TGTGCCAGCACCTTAAGTAACAATCAGCCCCAGCATTTT. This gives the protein CASTLSNNQPQHF.

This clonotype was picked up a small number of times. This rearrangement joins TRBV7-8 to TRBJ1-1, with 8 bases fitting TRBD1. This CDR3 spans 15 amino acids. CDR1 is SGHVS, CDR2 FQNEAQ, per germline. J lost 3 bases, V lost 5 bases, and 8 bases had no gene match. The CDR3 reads CASSARQGTDTEAFF. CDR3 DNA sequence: TGTGCCAGCAGCGCAAGACAGGGGACGGACACTGAAGCTTTCTTT.